Listed here is a single TCR beta chain. This record comes from a study of sequential checkpoint blockade in melanoma. Treatment defined: randomized to nivolumab then ipilimumab (arm A) or the reverse (arm B). The CDR3 spans 13 residues. Germline CDR1 is MDHEN and CDR2 is SYDVKM. The junction had 4 bases not matched to a gene; V was cut back by 6 bases and J by 7 bases. Produced via immunoSEQ multiplex PCR; TCRdb's table is partial and in-frame only. The sample lists fewer than 40,000 clones, 88% occurring once. The TCR sequence derives from a human donor with melanoma. The V gene is TRBV28, the J gene TRBJ2-1, with TRBD1 identical over 9 bases. This specimen was CD8+ T cells sorted from blood (inferred from file names), taken from a patient given nivolumab and ipilimumab in sequence. This chain's CDR3 is CASSLTGGNEQFF. Written as DNA, the CDR3 is TGTGCCAGCAGCCTGACAGGGGGTAATGAGCAGTTCTTC. The whole variable domain, remainder taken from reference TRBV28 and TRBJ2-1, is DVKVTQSSRYLVKRTGEKVFLECVQDMDHENMFWYRQDPGLGLRLIYFSYDVKMKEKGDIPEGYSVSREKKERFSLILESASTNQTSMYLCASSLTGGNEQFFGPGTRLTVL.